A single sample is the source of the 3 T cell receptor beta chains below, sequenced in a study of blood T cell repertoires in COVID-19. Using immunoSEQ multiplex PCR, the repertoire was profiled, and TCRdb retains in-frame clones only, with some absent. In the table there are roughly 500,000 clones, around 89% of which are singletons. Source material: PBMCs or T cells enriched from blood (not recorded which). The receptors shown here come from a woman between 40 and 55 years old who had recovered from COVID-19.

V gene TRBV15 combines with J gene TRBJ1-2; 7 bases fit TRBD1. Trimming removed 6 bases from V and 9 bases from J; junction bases left unmatched: 10. CDR1 LNHNV and CDR2 YYDKDF come from the germline V gene (reference sequence). The CDR3 spans 13 residues. The CDR3 loop reads CATSQGQERSYTF. CDR3 nucleotide sequence: TGTGCCACCAGTCAAGGACAGGAAAGGAGCTACACCTTC.

This clone was recorded a few times. This chain uses TRBV6-2 or TRBV6-3 with TRBJ2-7; perhaps TRBD1 as D (6 bases). CDR1 is MNHEY and CDR2 is SVGEGT in the germline V gene. This CDR3 has 14 residues. Trimming took 5 bases from V and 2 from J, leaving 13 bases between them. The CDR3 DNA reads TGTGCCAGCAGTCTCCTGCAGGGGACCTACGAGCAGTACTTC. This gives the protein CASSLLQGTYEQYF.

The J gene is TRBJ1-2, the V gene TRBV30, with 8 nucleotides matching TRBD1. Per germline, CDR1 GTSNPN and CDR2 SVGIG (reference sequence). CDR3 length: 13 amino acids. J was trimmed by 8 bases and V by 7 bases; bases with no gene match: 12. The CDR3: CASGQGGIAGYTF. CDR3 sequence (DNA): TGTGCCTCCGGACAGGGTGGTATAGCGGGCTACACCTTC.